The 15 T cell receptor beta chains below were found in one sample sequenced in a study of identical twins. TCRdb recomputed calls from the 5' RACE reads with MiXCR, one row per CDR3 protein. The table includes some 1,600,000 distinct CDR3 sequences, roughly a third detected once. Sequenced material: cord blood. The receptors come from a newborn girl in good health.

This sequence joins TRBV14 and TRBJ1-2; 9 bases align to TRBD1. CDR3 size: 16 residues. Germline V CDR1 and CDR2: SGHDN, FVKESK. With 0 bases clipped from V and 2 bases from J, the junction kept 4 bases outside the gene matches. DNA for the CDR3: TGTGCCAGCAGCCAAGATCCCGGGACAGGGAACTATGGCTACACCTTC. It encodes CASSQDPGTGNYGYTF. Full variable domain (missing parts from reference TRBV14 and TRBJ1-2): EAGVTQFPSHSVIEKGQTVTLRCDPISGHDNLYWYRRVMGKEIKFLLHFVKESKQDESGMPNNRFLAERTGGTYSTLKVQPAELEDSGVYFCASSQDPGTGNYGYTFGSGTRLTVV.

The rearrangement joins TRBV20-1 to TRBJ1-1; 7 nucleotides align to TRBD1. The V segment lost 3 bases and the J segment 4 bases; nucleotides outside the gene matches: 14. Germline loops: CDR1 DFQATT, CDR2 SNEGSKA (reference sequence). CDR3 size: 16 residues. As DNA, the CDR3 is TGCAGTGCTAGTATCGGGATACAGAGGGGGCTCACTGAAGCTTTCTTT. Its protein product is CSASIGIQRGLTEAFF.

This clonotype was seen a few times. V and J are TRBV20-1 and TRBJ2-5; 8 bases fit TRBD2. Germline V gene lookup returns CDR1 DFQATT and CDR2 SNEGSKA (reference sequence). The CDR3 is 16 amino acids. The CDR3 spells CSAPTAGGSRYNEQYF. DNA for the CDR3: TGCAGCGCCCCTACCGCGGGGGGTAGTCGCTACAATGAGCAGTACTTC.

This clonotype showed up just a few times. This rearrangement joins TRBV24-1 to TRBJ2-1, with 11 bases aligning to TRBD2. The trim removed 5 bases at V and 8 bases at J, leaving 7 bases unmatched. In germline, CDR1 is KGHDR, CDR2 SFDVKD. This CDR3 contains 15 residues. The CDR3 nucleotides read TGTGCCACCAGTGTGGTAGCGGGAGGGCCAGATGAGCAGTTCTTC. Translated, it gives CATSVVAGGPDEQFF.

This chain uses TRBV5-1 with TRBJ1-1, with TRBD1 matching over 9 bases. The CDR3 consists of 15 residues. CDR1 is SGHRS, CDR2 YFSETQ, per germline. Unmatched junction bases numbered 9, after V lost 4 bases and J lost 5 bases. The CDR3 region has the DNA TGCGCCAGCAGCCCAAGGACAGGGGAAAGAACTGAAGCTTTCTTT. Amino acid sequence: CASSPRTGERTEAFF.

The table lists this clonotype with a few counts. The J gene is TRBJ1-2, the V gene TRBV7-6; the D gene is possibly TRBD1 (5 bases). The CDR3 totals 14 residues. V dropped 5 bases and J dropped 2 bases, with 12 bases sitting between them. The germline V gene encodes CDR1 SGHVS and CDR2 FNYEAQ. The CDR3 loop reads CASSRGVGNYGYTF. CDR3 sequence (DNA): TGTGCCAGCAGCCGAGGGGTCGGAAACTATGGCTACACCTTC.

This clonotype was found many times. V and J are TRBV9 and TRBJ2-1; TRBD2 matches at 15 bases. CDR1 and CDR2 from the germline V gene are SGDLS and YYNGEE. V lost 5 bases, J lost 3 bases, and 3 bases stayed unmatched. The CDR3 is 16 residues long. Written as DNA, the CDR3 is TGTGCCAGCAGTGCGGGACTAGCGGGGGGCTACAATGAGCAGTTCTTC. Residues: CASSAGLAGGYNEQFF.

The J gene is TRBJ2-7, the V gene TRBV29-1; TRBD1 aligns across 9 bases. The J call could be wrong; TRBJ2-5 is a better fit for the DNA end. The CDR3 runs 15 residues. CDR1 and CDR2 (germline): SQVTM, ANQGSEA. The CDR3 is CSVRKTGGGKETQYF. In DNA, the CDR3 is TGCAGCGTACGAAAGACAGGGGGAGGCAAAGAGACCCAGTACTTC.

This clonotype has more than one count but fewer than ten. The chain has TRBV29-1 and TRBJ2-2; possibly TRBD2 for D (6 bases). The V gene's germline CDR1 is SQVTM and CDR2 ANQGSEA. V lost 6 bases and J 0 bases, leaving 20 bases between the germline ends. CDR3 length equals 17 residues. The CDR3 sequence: CSVDLGFRGSNTGELFF. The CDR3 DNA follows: TGCAGCGTAGATCTGGGGTTCCGGGGGTCGAACACCGGGGAGCTGTTTTTT.

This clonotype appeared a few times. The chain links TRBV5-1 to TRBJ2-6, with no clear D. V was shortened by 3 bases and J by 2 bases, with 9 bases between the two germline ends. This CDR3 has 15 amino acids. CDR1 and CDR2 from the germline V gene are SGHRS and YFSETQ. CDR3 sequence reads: CASSSTRPGANVLTF. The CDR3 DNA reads TGCGCCAGCAGCTCCACCCGGCCTGGGGCCAACGTCCTGACTTTC.

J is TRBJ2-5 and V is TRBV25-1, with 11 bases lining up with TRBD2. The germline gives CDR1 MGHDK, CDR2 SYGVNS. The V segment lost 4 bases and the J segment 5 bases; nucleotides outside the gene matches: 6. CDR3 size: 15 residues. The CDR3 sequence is CASSGGLAGGETQYF. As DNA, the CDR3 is TGTGCCAGCAGTGGGGGGCTAGCGGGAGGTGAGACCCAGTACTTC. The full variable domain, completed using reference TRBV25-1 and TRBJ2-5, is EADIYQTPRYLVIGTGKKITLECSQTMGHDKMYWYQQDPGMELHLIHYSYGVNSTEKGDLSSESTVSRIRTEHFPLTLESARPSHTSQYLCASSGGLAGGETQYFGPGTRLLVL.

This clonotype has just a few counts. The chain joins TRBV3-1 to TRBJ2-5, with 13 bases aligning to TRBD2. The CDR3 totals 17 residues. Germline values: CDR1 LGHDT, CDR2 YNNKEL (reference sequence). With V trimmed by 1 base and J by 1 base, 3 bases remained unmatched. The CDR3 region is CASSQGLAGGSQETQYF. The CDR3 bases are TGTGCCAGCAGCCAAGGACTAGCGGGAGGATCCCAAGAGACCCAGTACTTC.

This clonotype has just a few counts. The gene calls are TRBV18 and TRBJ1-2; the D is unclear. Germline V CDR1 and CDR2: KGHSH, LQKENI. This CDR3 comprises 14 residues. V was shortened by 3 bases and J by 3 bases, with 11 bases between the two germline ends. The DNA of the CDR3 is TGTGCCAGCTCACCTGCCGGGTCGCACTATGGCTACACCTTC. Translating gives CASSPAGSHYGYTF.

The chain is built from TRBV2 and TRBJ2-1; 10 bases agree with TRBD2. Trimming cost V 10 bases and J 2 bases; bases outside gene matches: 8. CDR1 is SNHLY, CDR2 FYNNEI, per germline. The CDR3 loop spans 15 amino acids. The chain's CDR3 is CAIIYGTSAYNEQFF. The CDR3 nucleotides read TGTGCCATTATTTATGGGACTAGCGCCTACAATGAGCAGTTCTTC.

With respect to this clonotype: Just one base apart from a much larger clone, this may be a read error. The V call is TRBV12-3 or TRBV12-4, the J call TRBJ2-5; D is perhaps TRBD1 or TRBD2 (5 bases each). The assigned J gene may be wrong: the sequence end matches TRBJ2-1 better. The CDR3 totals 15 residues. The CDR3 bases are TGTGCCAGCAGTTTTATCGGGGCCCTTCAAGAGACCCAGTTCTTC. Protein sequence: CASSFIGALQETQFF.